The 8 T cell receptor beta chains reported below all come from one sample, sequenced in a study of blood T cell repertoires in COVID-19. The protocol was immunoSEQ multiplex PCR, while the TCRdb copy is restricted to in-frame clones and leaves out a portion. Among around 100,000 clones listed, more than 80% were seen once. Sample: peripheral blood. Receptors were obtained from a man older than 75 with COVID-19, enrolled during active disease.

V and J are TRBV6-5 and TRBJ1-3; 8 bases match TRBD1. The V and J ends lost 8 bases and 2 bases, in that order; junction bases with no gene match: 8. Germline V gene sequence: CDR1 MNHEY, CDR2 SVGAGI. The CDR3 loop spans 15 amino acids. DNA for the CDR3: TGTGCCAGCGGACCTACAGGGGGGGCTGGAAACACCATATATTTT. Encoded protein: CASGPTGGAGNTIYF.

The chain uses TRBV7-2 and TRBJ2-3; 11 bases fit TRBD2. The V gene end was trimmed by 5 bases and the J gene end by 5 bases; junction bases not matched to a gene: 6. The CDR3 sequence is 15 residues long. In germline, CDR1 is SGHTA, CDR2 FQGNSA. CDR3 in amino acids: CASSISGGAIDTQYF. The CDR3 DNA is TGTGCCAGCAGCATTAGCGGGGGGGCGATAGATACGCAGTATTTT.

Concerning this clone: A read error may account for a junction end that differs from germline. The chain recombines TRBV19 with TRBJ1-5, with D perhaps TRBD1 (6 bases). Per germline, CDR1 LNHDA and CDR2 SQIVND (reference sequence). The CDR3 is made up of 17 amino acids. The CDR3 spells CASRIAEGGFVGQPQHF. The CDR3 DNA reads TGTGCCAGTAGAATAGCGGAAGGGGGTTTCGTCGGTCAGCCCCAGCATTTT.

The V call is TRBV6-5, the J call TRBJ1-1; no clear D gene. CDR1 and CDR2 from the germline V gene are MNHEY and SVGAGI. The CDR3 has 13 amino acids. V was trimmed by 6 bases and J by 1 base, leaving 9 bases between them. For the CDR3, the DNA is TGTGCCAGCAGCACGGGTTGGAACACTGAAGCTTTCTTT. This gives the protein CASSTGWNTEAFF.

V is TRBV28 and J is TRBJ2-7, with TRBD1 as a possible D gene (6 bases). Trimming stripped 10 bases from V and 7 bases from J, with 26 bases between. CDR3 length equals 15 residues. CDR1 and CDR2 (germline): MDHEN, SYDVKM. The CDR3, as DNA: TGTGCCACCACACTGCCGGACAGAGGAACTAGAGAGCAGTACTTC. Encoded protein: CATTLPDRGTREQYF.

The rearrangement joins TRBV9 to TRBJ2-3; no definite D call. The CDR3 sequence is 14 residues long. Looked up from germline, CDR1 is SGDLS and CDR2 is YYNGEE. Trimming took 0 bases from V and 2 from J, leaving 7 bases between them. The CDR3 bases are TGTGCCAGCAGCGTAGTCAGGTTCACAGATACGCAGTATTTT. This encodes CASSVVRFTDTQYF.

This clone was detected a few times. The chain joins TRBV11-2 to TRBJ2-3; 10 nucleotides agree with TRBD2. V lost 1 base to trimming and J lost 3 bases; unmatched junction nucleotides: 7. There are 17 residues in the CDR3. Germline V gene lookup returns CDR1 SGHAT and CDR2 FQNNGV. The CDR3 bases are TGTGCCAGCAGCTTAGGGACTAGCGGCCTACCTACAGATACGCAGTATTTT. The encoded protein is CASSLGTSGLPTDTQYF.

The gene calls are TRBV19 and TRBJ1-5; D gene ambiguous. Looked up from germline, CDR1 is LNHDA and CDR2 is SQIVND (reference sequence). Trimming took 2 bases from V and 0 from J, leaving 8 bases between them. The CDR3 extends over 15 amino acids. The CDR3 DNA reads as TGTGCCAGTAGTATAATGCAGGCTAGCAATCAGCCCCAGCATTTT. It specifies CASSIMQASNQPQHF.